These T cell receptor beta chains were read from a single sample in a study of OX40 agonist ivuxolimab in advanced cancers. Method: immunoSEQ multiplex PCR; TCRdb's copy keeps in-frame clones and lacks some. The table lists 90,000 to 100,000 clones, about 83% of them singletons, with over 0.4% in the top ten. The sample was CD4+ or CD8+ T cells sorted from blood, taken in a trial of the OX40 agonist ivuxolimab. The receptor set was obtained from an adult with an advanced solid tumor such as melanoma, head and neck, liver or kidney cancer. The CDR3 runs from the conserved cysteine through the conserved F or W. A D gene is named only where the DNA matches it firmly. Only some rows state a clone size, as once, few, many or a class for expanded clones.

v_gene: TRBV7-8; j_gene: TRBJ2-1; abundance: -; d_gene: -; CDR3nt: TGTGCCAGCAGCTTAGTAAGGAGTGGGGGTACCGTCAATGAGCAGTTCTTC; CDR3aa: CASSLVRSGGTVNEQFF
v_gene: TRBV10-3; j_gene: TRBJ2-3; abundance: -; d_gene: -; CDR3nt: TGTGCCATCTTCGACGGGTTGAATACGCAGTATTTT; CDR3aa: CAIFDGLNTQYF
v_gene: TRBV7-6; j_gene: TRBJ2-5; abundance: -; d_gene: TRBD2; CDR3nt: TGTGCCAGCAGCTTGGGACTAGTGGGGGGGCCCAGTCAAGAGACCCAGTACTTC; CDR3aa: CASSLGLVGGPSQETQYF
v_gene: TRBV5-1; j_gene: TRBJ2-1; abundance: few; d_gene: -; CDR3nt: TGCGCCAGCAGCGGAGGGGGGATGGTGAGCCATGAGCAGTTCTTC; CDR3aa: CASSGGGMVSHEQFF
v_gene: TRBV2; j_gene: TRBJ1-2; abundance: -; d_gene: -; CDR3nt: TGTGCCAGCAGCACCGGGAGGGGAGAGTATGGCTACACCTTC; CDR3aa: CASSTGRGEYGYTF
v_gene: TRBV6-6; j_gene: TRBJ1-1; abundance: -; d_gene: -; CDR3nt: TGTGCCAGCAGTTACGGACAGTTCAGTACTGAAGCTTTCTTT; CDR3aa: CASSYGQFSTEAFF
v_gene: TRBV9; j_gene: TRBJ1-5; abundance: -; d_gene: -; CDR3nt: TGTGCCAGCAGCGTAGACGGTGGCAATCAGCCCCAGCATTTT; CDR3aa: CASSVDGGNQPQHF
v_gene: TRBV5-4; j_gene: TRBJ1-5; abundance: once; d_gene: -; CDR3nt: TGTGCCAGCAGCTTGACAGGGTCGAGTGGGACCCAGCATTTT; CDR3aa: CASSLTGSSGTQHF
v_gene: TRBV28; j_gene: TRBJ1-2; abundance: -; d_gene: TRBD1; CDR3nt: TGTGCCAGCAGTTCCGGGACAGGAACCTATGGCTACACCTTC; CDR3aa: CASSSGTGTYGYTF
v_gene: TRBV5-5; j_gene: TRBJ1-2; abundance: -; d_gene: TRBD1; CDR3nt: TGTGCCAGCAGCTTGACCCCGAGGGAGGGGGCCTATGGCTACACCTTC; CDR3aa: CASSLTPREGAYGYTF
v_gene: TRBV7-3; j_gene: TRBJ2-3; abundance: -; d_gene: -; CDR3nt: TGTGCCAGCAGCTTAATAGGTCACTCTACAGATACGCAGTATTTT; CDR3aa: CASSLIGHSTDTQYF
v_gene: TRBV25-1; j_gene: TRBJ2-5; abundance: few; d_gene: TRBD1; CDR3nt: TGTGCCAGCAGTGGGGCGGACAGGCTTTTTGAGACCCAGTACTTC; CDR3aa: CASSGADRLFETQYF
v_gene: TRBV15; j_gene: TRBJ2-5; abundance: -; d_gene: TRBD2; CDR3nt: TGTGCCACCAGCAGAGATAAAGGACTAGCCGAGACCCAGTACTTC; CDR3aa: CATSRDKGLAETQYF
v_gene: TRBV27; j_gene: TRBJ2-1; abundance: -; d_gene: -; CDR3nt: TGTGCCAGCAACTCGGTGAGCTCCTACAATGAGCAGTTCTTC; CDR3aa: CASNSVSSYNEQFF
v_gene: TRBV5-1; j_gene: TRBJ2-7; abundance: -; d_gene: -; CDR3nt: TGCGCCAGCAGCTTATCAAAACTAACGGGGTTCTTGGACGAGCAGTACTTC; CDR3aa: CASSLSKLTGFLDEQYF
v_gene: TRBV5-6; j_gene: TRBJ1-2; abundance: -; d_gene: -; CDR3nt: TGTGCCAGCAGCTTGGCGGGGTTAGGGTATGGCTACACCTTC; CDR3aa: CASSLAGLGYGYTF
v_gene: TRBV29-1; j_gene: TRBJ1-1; abundance: -; d_gene: TRBD1; CDR3nt: TGCAGCGTTGAGGGACAGGGGATGGCTGAAGCTTTCTTT; CDR3aa: CSVEGQGMAEAFF
v_gene: TRBV7-2; j_gene: TRBJ2-7; abundance: -; d_gene: TRBD2; CDR3nt: TGTGCCAGCAGCCTTCGGGAGGGGGCCTACGAGCAGTACTTC; CDR3aa: CASSLREGAYEQYF
v_gene: TRBV6-1; j_gene: TRBJ1-2; abundance: few; d_gene: -; CDR3nt: TGTGCGGAAGGGGGTTTTTATGGCTACACCTTC; CDR3aa: CAEGGFYGYTF
v_gene: TRBV7-2; j_gene: TRBJ2-7; abundance: -; d_gene: -; CDR3nt: TGTGCCAGCAGCCCCCAGCAGGCAGTCTATTCCTACGAGCAGTACTTC; CDR3aa: CASSPQQAVYSYEQYF
v_gene: TRBV18; j_gene: TRBJ1-1; abundance: -; d_gene: TRBD1; CDR3nt: TGTGCCAGCTCACAAAACTCCGGGACAGTGCTCGAAGCTTTCTTT; CDR3aa: CASSQNSGTVLEAFF
v_gene: TRBV2; j_gene: TRBJ2-7; abundance: -; d_gene: -; CDR3nt: TGTGCCAGCAGCCCCGGGACTGGCGCCTACGAGCAGTACTTC; CDR3aa: CASSPGTGAYEQYF
v_gene: TRBV2; j_gene: TRBJ2-3; abundance: -; d_gene: TRBD1; CDR3nt: TGTGCCAGCAGTCAAATGGGACAGGGCTGGAGGGCAGATACGCAGTATTTT; CDR3aa: CASSQMGQGWRADTQYF
v_gene: TRBV18; j_gene: TRBJ2-3; abundance: -; d_gene: TRBD1; CDR3nt: TGTGCCAGCTCACGGACAGGGGGCCGCACAGATACGCAGTATTTT; CDR3aa: CASSRTGGRTDTQYF
v_gene: TRBV6-6; j_gene: TRBJ2-3; abundance: few; d_gene: -; CDR3nt: TGTGCCAGCAGTTACACCGGGCCCGCAGATACGCAGTATTTT; CDR3aa: CASSYTGPADTQYF
v_gene: TRBV11-3; j_gene: TRBJ2-3; abundance: -; d_gene: TRBD2; CDR3nt: TGTGCCAGCAGCCTAACTAGCGGGGGGGACGCAGATACGCAGTATTTT; CDR3aa: CASSLTSGGDADTQYF
v_gene: TRBV6-5; j_gene: TRBJ1-2; abundance: -; d_gene: -; CDR3nt: TGTGCCAGCAGTTCACGGGAAGACTATGGCTACACCTTC; CDR3aa: CASSSREDYGYTF
v_gene: TRBV7-3; j_gene: TRBJ1-2; abundance: -; d_gene: -; CDR3nt: TGTGCCAGCAGCTTAGGGGGGTCCATTAACTATGGCTACACCTTC; CDR3aa: CASSLGGSINYGYTF
v_gene: TRBV18; j_gene: TRBJ2-2; abundance: -; d_gene: -; CDR3nt: TGTGCCAGCTCACAAGGGGCCCACACCGGGGAGCTGTTTTTT; CDR3aa: CASSQGAHTGELFF
v_gene: TRBV27; j_gene: TRBJ2-3; abundance: -; d_gene: -; CDR3nt: TGTGCCAGCAGCCTACTAGTGGGAAGGCAGTATTTT; CDR3aa: CASSLLVGRQYF
v_gene: TRBV5-1; j_gene: TRBJ1-1; abundance: -; d_gene: -; CDR3nt: TGCGCCAGCAGCTTGGGGGCTGGAACTGAAGCTTTCTTT; CDR3aa: CASSLGAGTEAFF
v_gene: TRBV6-5; j_gene: TRBJ1-2; abundance: -; d_gene: TRBD1; CDR3nt: TGTGCCAGCAGAACAGGGGGCGAGAACTATGGCTACACCTTC; CDR3aa: CASRTGGENYGYTF
v_gene: TRBV10-3; j_gene: TRBJ2-1; abundance: -; d_gene: TRBD1; CDR3nt: TGTGCCACCCGGACAGGGATAAGCTCCTACAATGAGCAGTTCTTC; CDR3aa: CATRTGISSYNEQFF